Described below is a single T cell receptor (beta chain) sequence and its context. These data originate in a study of cytomegalovirus exposure and HLA in healthy donors. Germline CDR1 is LGHNA and CDR2 is YNFKEQ. The CDR3 spans 16 residues. Germline trimming cut 6 bases from V and 8 bases from J; bases unmatched to any gene: 13. PCR was performed using 60 Vbeta and 13 Jbeta primers. TCRdb's table, derived via immunoSEQ multiplex PCR, lists solely in-frame clones and lacks some. Of around 100,000 clones listed, about 78% are singletons. The sample was PBMCs. The rearrangement uses TRBV4-2 and TRBJ2-1, with 10 bases aligning to TRBD1. This TCR was recovered from a woman in her 40s in good health and CMV-seropositive. The CDR3 sequence is CASSPRPGQGIYEQFF. The CDR3 nucleotides are TGTGCCAGCAGTCCTCGACCGGGACAGGGGATTTATGAGCAGTTCTTC.